This TCR beta chain was captured by sequencing in a study of regulatory T cells in long-lasting Graves disease. The junction had 14 bases not matched to a gene; V was cut back by 4 bases and J by 5 bases. The CDR3 loop spans 17 amino acids. From germline, CDR1 is LGHNA and CDR2 YNFKEQ. This sample's time point: newly diagnosed GD, antithyroid drugs for less than 3 months. Extracted RNA from PBMCs served as the source of the TCR library. Combining iRepertoire HTBI primers with Arm-PCR of CDR3 regions, the authors built TCR beta libraries. TCRdb reanalysed the multiplex PCR reads using MiXCR and keeps one entry per CDR3 protein. The sample lists approximately 310,000 distinct CDR3 sequences; under 20% were seen once. In its sample, this clonotype was seen many times.

The clonotype comes from a female donor with Graves disease. The specimen comprised peripheral blood mononuclear cells (PBMCs), sampled at new diagnosis, from a patient treated with antithyroid drugs. The chain combines TRBV4-2 with TRBJ2-1; TRBD2 agrees at 7 bases. CDR3 residues: CASSPLLGGSVDNEQFF. CDR3 bases: TGTGCCAGCAGCCCACTTTTAGGCGGGAGTGTCGACAATGAGCAGTTCTTC.